This T cell receptor (beta chain) was recovered during a study of CXCR3-negative and CXCR3-positive naive CD8 T cells. There are 14 residues in the CDR3. Per the germline V gene, CDR1 is SGHNT and CDR2 is YYREEE (reference sequence). Researchers prepared the TRB cDNA libraries using 5' RACE with UMI labels. For each CDR3 protein, TCRdb gives one entry from its re-call of the 5' RACE reads, without DNA. This sample contains approximately 53,000 distinct CDR3 sequences. This sequence was found in a human donor in good health. Some clones in this sample may be carry-over from other donors' samples. This sequence joins TRBV5-4 and TRBJ1-2; the D gene TCRdb calls, TRBD1, cannot be checked with no DNA. The sequenced sample consisted of memory CD8+ T cells from blood. CDR3 region: CASSLVDRNYGYTF.